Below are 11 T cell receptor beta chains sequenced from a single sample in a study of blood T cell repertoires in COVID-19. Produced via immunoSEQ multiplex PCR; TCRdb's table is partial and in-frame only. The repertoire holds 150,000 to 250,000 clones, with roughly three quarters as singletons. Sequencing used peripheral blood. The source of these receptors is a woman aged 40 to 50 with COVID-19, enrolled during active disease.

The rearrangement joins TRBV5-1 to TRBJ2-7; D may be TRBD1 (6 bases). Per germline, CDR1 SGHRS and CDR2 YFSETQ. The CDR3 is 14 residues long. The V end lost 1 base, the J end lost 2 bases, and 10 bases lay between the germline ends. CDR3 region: CASSLWDNAYEQYF. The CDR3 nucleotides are TGCGCCAGCAGCTTGTGGGACAACGCCTACGAGCAGTACTTC.

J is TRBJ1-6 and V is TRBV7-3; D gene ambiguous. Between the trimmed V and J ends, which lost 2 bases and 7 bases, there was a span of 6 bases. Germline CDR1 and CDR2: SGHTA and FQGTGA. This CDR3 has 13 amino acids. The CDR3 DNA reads TGTGCCAGCAGCTTAGCGGGCAATTCACCCCTCCACTTT. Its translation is CASSLAGNSPLHF. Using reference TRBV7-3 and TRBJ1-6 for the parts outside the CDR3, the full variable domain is GAGVSQTPSNKVTEKGKYVELRCDPISGHTALYWYRQSLGQGPEFLIYFQGTGAADDSGLPNDRFFAVRPEGSVSTLKIQRTERGDSAVYLCASSLAGNSPLHFGNGTRLTVT.

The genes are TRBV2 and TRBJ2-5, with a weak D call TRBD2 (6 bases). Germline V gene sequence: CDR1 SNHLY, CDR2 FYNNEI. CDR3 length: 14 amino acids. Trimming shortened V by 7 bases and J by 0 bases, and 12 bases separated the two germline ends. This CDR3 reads CASMIRENQETQYF. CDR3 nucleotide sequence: TGTGCCAGCATGATCCGGGAGAACCAAGAGACCCAGTACTTC.

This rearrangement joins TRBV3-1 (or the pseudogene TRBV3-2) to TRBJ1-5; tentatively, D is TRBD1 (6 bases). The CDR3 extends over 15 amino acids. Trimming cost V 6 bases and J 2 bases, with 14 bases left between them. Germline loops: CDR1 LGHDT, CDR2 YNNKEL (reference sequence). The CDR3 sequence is CASSPGVGGNQPQHF. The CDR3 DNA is TGTGCCAGCAGTCCAGGGGTTGGAGGCAATCAGCCCCAGCATTTT.

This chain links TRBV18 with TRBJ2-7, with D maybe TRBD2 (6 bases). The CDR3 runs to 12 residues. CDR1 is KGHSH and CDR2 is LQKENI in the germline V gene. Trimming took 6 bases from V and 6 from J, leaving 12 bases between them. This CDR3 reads CASSLGGSEQYF. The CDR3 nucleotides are TGTGCCAGCTCTCTGGGAGGCAGCGAGCAGTACTTC.

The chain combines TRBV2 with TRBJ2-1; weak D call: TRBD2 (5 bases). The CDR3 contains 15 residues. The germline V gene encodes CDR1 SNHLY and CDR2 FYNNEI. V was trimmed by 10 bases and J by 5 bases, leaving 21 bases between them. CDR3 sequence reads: CATGRGSGRHNEQFF. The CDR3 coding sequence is TGTGCCACCGGGCGTGGCAGCGGAAGACACAATGAGCAGTTCTTC.

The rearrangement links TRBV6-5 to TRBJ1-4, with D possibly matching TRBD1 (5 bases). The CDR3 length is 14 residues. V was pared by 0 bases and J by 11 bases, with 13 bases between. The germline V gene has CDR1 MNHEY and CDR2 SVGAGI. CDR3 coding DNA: TGTGCCAGCAGTTACTCGACAGACCTGAGGAAACTGTTTTTT. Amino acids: CASSYSTDLRKLFF.

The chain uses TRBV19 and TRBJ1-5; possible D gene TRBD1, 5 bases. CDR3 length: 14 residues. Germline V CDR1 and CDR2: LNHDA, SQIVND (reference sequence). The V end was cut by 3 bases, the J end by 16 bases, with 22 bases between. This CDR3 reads CASSIVMEGMVVHF. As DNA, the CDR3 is TGTGCCAGTAGTATTGTGATGGAGGGGATGGTAGTTCATTTT.

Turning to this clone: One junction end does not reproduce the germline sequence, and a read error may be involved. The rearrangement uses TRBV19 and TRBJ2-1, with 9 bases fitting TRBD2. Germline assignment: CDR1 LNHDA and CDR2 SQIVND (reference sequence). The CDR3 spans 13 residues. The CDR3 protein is CASRIAGENEQFF. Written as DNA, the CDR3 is TGTGCCAGTAGGATAGCGGGGGAGAATGAGCAGTTCTTC.

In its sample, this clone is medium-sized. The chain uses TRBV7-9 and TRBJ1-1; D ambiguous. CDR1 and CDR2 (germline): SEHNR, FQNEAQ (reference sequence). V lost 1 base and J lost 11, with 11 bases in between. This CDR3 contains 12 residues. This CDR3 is CASSLGVADAFF. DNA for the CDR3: TGTGCCAGCAGCTTAGGGGTAGCGGACGCTTTCTTT. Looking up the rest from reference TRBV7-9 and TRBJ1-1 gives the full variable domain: DTGVSQNPRHKITKRGQNVTFRCDPISEHNRLYWYRQTLGQGPEFLTYFQNEAQLEKSRLLSDRFSAERPKGSFSTLEIQRTEQGDSAMYLCASSLGVADAFFGQGTRLTVV.

CDR3 sequence: CASHNFRVALPEQYF. CDR3 bases: TGTGCCAGCCACAATTTCAGGGTGGCGCTTCCCGAGCAGTACTTC. The chain uses TRBV6-5 and TRBJ2-7; possible D gene TRBD1, 5 bases. V gave up 8 bases and J gave up 6 bases, with 23 bases separating them. This CDR3 region has 15 residues. In germline, CDR1 is MNHEY, CDR2 SVGAGI.